These 20 T cell receptor beta chains originate from one sample sequenced in a study of blood T cell repertoires in COVID-19. Produced via immunoSEQ multiplex PCR; TCRdb's table is partial and in-frame only. The sample yields under 250,000 clones, 88% seen once. The specimen sequenced was peripheral blood. The receptor set was obtained from a man aged 40-55 years with acute or convalescent COVID-19.

This chain uses TRBV3-1 (or the pseudogene TRBV3-2) with TRBJ1-1; 9 bases line up with TRBD1. Germline loops: CDR1 LGHDT, CDR2 YNNKEL (reference sequence). The CDR3 runs to 16 residues. The V segment lost 3 bases and the J segment 1 base; nucleotides outside the gene matches: 6. The CDR3 nucleotides read TGTGCCAGCAGCCATAGCGGGACAGGGTGGAACACTGAAGCTTTCTTT. Amino acids: CASSHSGTGWNTEAFF.

The gene calls are TRBV3-1 (or the pseudogene TRBV3-2) and TRBJ2-5; tentative D call: TRBD2 (5 bases). Germline V gene sequence: CDR1 LGHDT, CDR2 YNNKEL (reference sequence). Trimming stripped 3 bases from V and 0 bases from J, with 8 bases between. The CDR3 spans 14 residues. The CDR3 loop reads CASSHLGNQETQYF. The CDR3, as DNA: TGTGCCAGCAGCCATCTCGGGAACCAAGAGACCCAGTACTTC.

This chain joins TRBV20-1 and TRBJ2-5; the D gene is possibly TRBD1 (5 bases). Germline V gene data show CDR1 as DFQATT and CDR2 as SNEGSKA (reference sequence). Trimming removed 3 bases at V and 1 base at J, with 12 bases between. This CDR3 has 14 amino acids. The CDR3 loop reads CSASYRRGQETQYF. The CDR3 region has the DNA TGCAGTGCTAGTTACAGAAGGGGCCAAGAGACCCAGTACTTC.

V gene TRBV2 combines with J gene TRBJ1-2; 10 bases agree with TRBD1. There are 14 residues in the CDR3. With 7 bases clipped from V and 4 bases from J, the junction kept 6 bases outside the gene matches. The germline CDR1 and CDR2 sequences are SNHLY and FYNNEI. CDR3 sequence (DNA): TGTGCCAGCAAGGGACAGGGGAACACCTATGGCTACACCTTC. Translated: CASKGQGNTYGYTF.

This chain links TRBV7-2 with TRBJ1-5; no clear D. V dropped 1 base and J dropped 4 bases, with 11 bases sitting between them. The CDR3 length is 15 residues. CDR1 and CDR2 from the germline V gene are SGHTA and FQGNSA. CDR3 bases: TGTGCCAGCAGCTTAGGGGCCCCTGGGAATCAGCCCCAGCATTTT. It encodes CASSLGAPGNQPQHF.

The genes are TRBV19 and TRBJ2-7, with D maybe TRBD1 (6 bases). The CDR3 sequence is 13 residues long. The V gene's germline CDR1 is LNHDA and CDR2 SQIVND (reference sequence). Deletions cut 5 bases from V and 2 bases from J, with 10 bases between. For the CDR3, the DNA is TGTGCCAGTAGTGCACAGGGCCCCTACGAGCAGTACTTC. Amino acids: CASSAQGPYEQYF.

The chain uses TRBV6-5 and TRBJ1-6; the D gene is possibly TRBD1 (5 bases). Per germline, CDR1 MNHEY and CDR2 SVGAGI. Trimming left V 7 bases short and J 4 bases short, with 14 bases between. The length of the CDR3 is 15 residues. CDR3 nucleotides: TGTGCCAGCATTATACACCAGGGATATAATTCACCCCTCCACTTT. Encoded protein: CASIIHQGYNSPLHF.

The chain couples TRBV28 to TRBJ2-7; tentatively, D is TRBD1 (5 bases). The CDR3 contains 12 residues. V was pared by 6 bases and J by 4 bases, with 10 bases between. Germline V gives CDR1 MDHEN, CDR2 SYDVKM. Here the CDR3 DNA reads TGTGCCAGCAGCAGGACATTGTACGAGCAGTACTTC. Amino acid sequence: CASSRTLYEQYF.

The chain links TRBV3-1 (or the pseudogene TRBV3-2) to TRBJ1-2, with TRBD1 as a possible D gene (5 bases). V was cut by 4 bases and J by 6 bases, with 15 bases left in between. Germline CDR1 is LGHDT and CDR2 is YNNKEL (reference sequence). The CDR3 runs to 14 residues. CDR3 bases: TGTGCCAGCAGCCCCAATTCAGGGTGGGATGGCTACACCTTC. This gives the protein CASSPNSGWDGYTF.

This chain connects TRBV19 to TRBJ1-2, with 10 bases fitting TRBD1. J gave up 6 bases and V 5 bases, and 6 bases lay outside the gene matches. The CDR3 runs 14 residues. Germline assignment: CDR1 LNHDA and CDR2 SQIVND (reference sequence). CDR3 protein: CASSPRDRGNGYTF. As DNA, the CDR3 is TGTGCCAGTAGTCCCCGGGACAGGGGAAATGGCTACACCTTC.

The chain is built from TRBV2 and TRBJ1-5; D gene unclear. This CDR3 has 13 amino acids. Trimming shortened V by 1 base and J by 4 bases, and 5 bases separated the two germline ends. CDR1 is SNHLY, CDR2 FYNNEI, per germline. As DNA, the CDR3 is TGTGCCAGCAGTGAAGGCGAAAATCAGCCCCAGCATTTT. The encoded protein is CASSEGENQPQHF.

This sequence joins TRBV30 and TRBJ2-7; 8 nucleotides align to TRBD2. The CDR3 is 17 residues long. V lost 0 bases and J lost 1; bases outside the gene matches: 11. CDR1 and CDR2 (germline): GTSNPN, SVGIG (reference sequence). The CDR3 here is CAWSVHPVSGGSYEQYF. CDR3 nucleotide sequence: TGTGCCTGGAGTGTACATCCGGTGAGCGGGGGTTCCTACGAGCAGTACTTC.

The gene calls are TRBV27 and TRBJ1-2; unclear D gene. The germline V and J ends were trimmed by 0 bases and 8 bases, with 10 bases remaining between them. The germline V gene has CDR1 MNHEY and CDR2 SMNVEV (reference sequence). This CDR3 spans 13 amino acids. In DNA form, the CDR3 reads TGTGCCAGCAGTTTATCCCCGACATTGGGCTACACCTTC. Protein sequence: CASSLSPTLGYTF.

J is TRBJ1-2 and V is TRBV19; D remains ambiguous. Germline V gene data show CDR1 as LNHDA and CDR2 as SQIVND (reference sequence). The CDR3 totals 12 residues. V lost 3 bases and J 5 bases, leaving 7 bases between the germline ends. This chain's CDR3 is CASSIGQYGYTF. The CDR3 DNA follows: TGTGCCAGTAGTATTGGGCAGTATGGCTACACCTTC.

V and J are TRBV29-1 and TRBJ2-1; the D gene is possibly TRBD1 (5 bases). Germline CDR1 is SQVTM and CDR2 is ANQGSEA. The CDR3 covers 15 residues. Trimming stripped 2 bases from V and 3 bases from J, with 14 bases between. Here the CDR3 DNA reads TGCAGCGTTGAACCTCAAGGGGTGGACTACAATGAGCAGTTCTTC. Its protein is CSVEPQGVDYNEQFF.

This chain connects TRBV28 to TRBJ2-6; TRBD1 agrees at 7 bases. Trimming at V came to 5 bases and at J to 2 bases, leaving 9 bases not matched to a gene. In germline, CDR1 is MDHEN, CDR2 SYDVKM. This CDR3 has 17 residues. CDR3 protein: CASSPFPTGTGANVLTF. CDR3 sequence (DNA): TGTGCCAGCAGTCCATTTCCGACAGGGACTGGGGCCAACGTCCTGACTTTC.

The chain is built from TRBV5-1 and TRBJ2-5, with D tentatively TRBD1 (7 bases). CDR1 and CDR2 (germline): SGHRS, YFSETQ. The CDR3 has 14 amino acids. The V gene lost 6 bases and the J gene lost 5 bases, with 17 bases spanning the gap. CDR3 nucleotides: TGCGCCAGCACCCTCCCGGCAGGGGGGGAGACCCAGTACTTC. Protein sequence: CASTLPAGGETQYF.

V is TRBV5-6 and J is TRBJ1-2; TRBD1 agrees at 8 bases. Unmatched junction bases numbered 5, after V lost 4 bases and J lost 3 bases. The CDR3 runs 14 residues. Per the germline V gene, CDR1 is SGHDT and CDR2 is YYEEEE. CDR3 in DNA: TGTGCCAGCAGCCCCAACAGGGGGGACTATGGCTACACCTTC. It specifies CASSPNRGDYGYTF.

V usage is TRBV6-5 and J usage is TRBJ1-6, with D unresolved. The V end lost 7 bases, the J end lost 10 bases, and 14 bases lay between the germline ends. Germline CDR1 reads MNHEY; CDR2 reads SVGAGI. The CDR3 length is 13 residues. Here the CDR3 DNA reads TGTGCCAGCATCCCCGAACCCGAGTCACCCCTCCACTTT. Its translation: CASIPEPESPLHF.

The rearrangement joins TRBV27 to TRBJ2-1, with TRBD2 matching 9 bases. Germline lookup yields CDR1 MNHEY and CDR2 SMNVEV (reference sequence). With V trimmed by 4 bases and J by 2 bases, 3 bases remained unmatched. The CDR3 extends over 15 amino acids. The CDR3, as DNA: TGTGCCAGCAGTTCGACTAGCGGTCCCTACAATGAGCAGTTCTTC. This gives the protein CASSSTSGPYNEQFF.